These 20 T cell receptor beta chains were all obtained from the same sample, sequenced in a study of response to subunit inactivated influenza vaccine. One entry per CDR3 protein results from TCRdb running MiXCR on the RT-PCR reads. This sample carries about 520,000 distinct CDR3 sequences, approximately 24% of them seen once, and the ten largest clones take over 1.5%. The material sequenced was CD4+ T cells sorted from PBMCs, taken less than 6 days after vaccination. All receptors derive from a man aged 50-60 years who received an inactivated influenza vaccine.

This chain connects TRBV12-3 or TRBV12-4 to TRBJ2-5; TRBD2 matches 10 bases. J gave up 6 bases and V 6 bases, and 10 bases lay outside the gene matches. This CDR3 comprises 15 residues. In nucleotides, the CDR3 is TGTGCCAGCAGCTGGATAGCGGGAGGTCTTAAGACCCAGTACTTC. It encodes CASSWIAGGLKTQYF.

The chain has TRBV7-3 and TRBJ2-3, with D uncertain. The germline V gene has CDR1 SGHTA and CDR2 FQGTGA. The CDR3 loop spans 14 amino acids. Between the trimmed V and J ends, which lost 1 base and 1 base, there was a span of 6 bases. CDR3 amino acids: CASSLKVGTDTQYF. The CDR3 DNA follows: TGTGCCAGCAGCTTAAAGGTGGGCACAGATACGCAGTATTTT.

This clonotype was seen a few times. CDR3 loop: CASSKGDRPLEQYF. The DNA for the CDR3 is TGTGCCAGCAGCAAAGGGGACCGACCTCTCGAGCAGTACTTC. The chain combines TRBV7-2 with TRBJ2-7, with D possibly being TRBD1 or TRBD2 (5 bases each). V lost 5 bases and J lost 6, with 17 bases in between. Germline V gene sequence: CDR1 SGHTA, CDR2 FQGNSA. The CDR3 runs 14 residues.

The count of this clonotype is one. The chain recombines TRBV5-6 with TRBJ2-7; 8 nucleotides match TRBD1. The CDR3 spans 15 residues. The J segment lost 7 bases and the V segment lost 4 bases, leaving 13 bases of the junction unmatched. In germline, CDR1 is SGHDT, CDR2 YYEEEE. The CDR3 region has the DNA TGTGCCAGCAGCGCCACAACAGGGGGGCGGTGGGAGCAGTACTTC. Translation: CASSATTGGRWEQYF.

There are a few counts of this clonotype. This chain uses TRBV20-1 with TRBJ2-3; D is uncertain. The V end lost 4 bases, the J end lost 6 bases, and 14 bases lay between the germline ends. The germline gives CDR1 DFQATT, CDR2 SNEGSKA (reference sequence). This CDR3 comprises 13 residues. This CDR3 is CSAKPGARDTQYF. The CDR3 DNA is TGCAGTGCTAAGCCCGGCGCGAGGGATACGCAGTATTTT.

This clonotype was observed a handful of times. The chain has TRBV10-2 and TRBJ2-7, with 11 bases matching TRBD1. CDR1 is WSHSY and CDR2 is SAAADI in the germline V gene. V dropped 0 bases and J dropped 4; count of bases not matched to a gene: 8. The CDR3 loop spans 17 amino acids. The CDR3 region has the DNA TGCGCCAGCAGTGAGTCGTTGCAAGGGACAGGGGGGTACGAGCAGTACTTC. This gives the protein CASSESLQGTGGYEQYF.

The chain recombines TRBV20-1 with TRBJ2-1; 7 positions match TRBD2. Germline V gives CDR1 DFQATT, CDR2 SNEGSKA (reference sequence). V trimming: 0 bases; J trimming: 2 bases; junction bases outside the gene matches: 7. The CDR3 runs to 16 residues. CDR3 nucleotides: TGCAGTGCTAGAGACCCCGGGACTAACACCTACAATGAGCAGTTCTTC. As protein: CSARDPGTNTYNEQFF.

The chain joins TRBV20-1 to TRBJ2-4, with a weak D call TRBD2 (5 bases). The V gene lost 4 bases and the J gene lost 0 bases, with 16 bases spanning the gap. This CDR3 is 16 amino acids long. CDR1 DFQATT and CDR2 SNEGSKA come from the germline V gene (reference sequence). The CDR3 DNA reads as TGCAGTGCTATGGGGAAAGGGCGGGTAGCCAAAAACATTCAGTACTTC. It yields the protein CSAMGKGRVAKNIQYF.

This clonotype was seen only a few times. The gene calls are TRBV12-3 or TRBV12-4 and TRBJ2-5, with no clear D. The CDR3 has 13 amino acids. V was pared by 2 bases and J by 2 bases, with 6 bases between. The CDR3 nucleotides read TGTGCCAGCAGTTTACCAGCTCAAGAGACCCAGTACTTC. Amino acid sequence: CASSLPAQETQYF.

The chain uses TRBV7-9 and TRBJ2-1; D ambiguous. V was cut by 3 bases and J by 2 bases, with 11 bases left in between. The CDR3 totals 15 residues. Per the germline V gene, CDR1 is SEHNR and CDR2 is FQNEAQ (reference sequence). The CDR3 reads CASSLDQITYNEQFF. The CDR3 nucleotides read TGTGCCAGCAGCTTGGACCAGATAACCTACAATGAGCAGTTCTTC.

This clonotype was recorded at least ten times. V gene TRBV29-1 combines with J gene TRBJ1-5; a weak D match, TRBD1 (6 bases). Germline-derived CDR1 and CDR2 are SQVTM and ANQGSEA. The V gene lost 6 bases and the J gene lost 7 bases, with 16 bases spanning the gap. CDR3 length: 13 amino acids. For the CDR3, the DNA is TGCAGCGTCAGAAAGGGGGAAGGGCAGCCCCAGCATTTT. Protein sequence: CSVRKGEGQPQHF. The whole variable domain, remainder taken from reference TRBV29-1 and TRBJ1-5, is SAVISQKPSRDICQRGTSLTIQCQVDSQVTMMFWYRQQPGQSLTLIATANQGSEATYESGFVIDKFPISRPNLTFSTLTVSNMSPEDSSIYLCSVRKGEGQPQHFGDGTRLSIL.

This clonotype has a handful of counts. This chain uses TRBV5-1 with TRBJ2-7; TRBD2 matches at 7 bases. The trim removed 5 bases at V and 2 bases at J, leaving 7 bases unmatched. This CDR3 is built from 14 residues. The germline V gene encodes CDR1 SGHRS and CDR2 YFSETQ. In DNA form, the CDR3 reads TGCGCCAGCAGTTCCGGACTAGAACCCTACGAGCAGTACTTC. Amino acids: CASSSGLEPYEQYF.

This clonotype has more than one count but fewer than ten. The V call is TRBV10-3, the J call TRBJ1-5; no clear D gene. Germline assignment: CDR1 ENHRY and CDR2 SYGVKD. The CDR3 is 13 residues long. Trimming took 4 bases from V and 1 from J, leaving 5 bases between them. In DNA, the CDR3 is TGTGCCATCAGTGGGGTAAGCAATCAGCCCCAGCATTTT. Protein sequence: CAISGVSNQPQHF.

This sequence joins TRBV20-1 and TRBJ2-3, with 7 bases that match TRBD2. The germline V gene encodes CDR1 DFQATT and CDR2 SNEGSKA (reference sequence). This CDR3 has 10 amino acids. Losses at the gene ends were 3 bases for V and 12 bases for J; bases not matched to a gene: 3. This CDR3 is CSASQRGQYF. The DNA for the CDR3 is TGCAGTGCTAGCCAGCGGGGCCAGTATTTT.

The table lists this clonotype with a few counts. V and J are TRBV5-1 and TRBJ1-5, with D perhaps TRBD1 (6 bases). V was cut by 4 bases and J by 1 base, with 21 bases left in between. The CDR3 loop spans 18 amino acids. Germline assignment: CDR1 SGHRS and CDR2 YFSETQ. The CDR3 reads CASSKDLRGGRSNQPQHF. CDR3 bases: TGCGCCAGCAGCAAAGATTTAAGGGGGGGCAGGAGCAATCAGCCCCAGCATTTT.

To note about this clonotype: The junction does not match germline at one end; this may be a read error. The rearrangement joins TRBV20-1 to TRBJ2-5; 11 bases agree with TRBD2. CDR3 length equals 14 residues. Germline V gene lookup returns CDR1 DFQATT and CDR2 SNEGSKA (reference sequence). CDR3 protein: CSARASGGWETQHF. The CDR3 nucleotides are TGCAGTGCTAGAGCTAGCGGGGGGTGGGAGACCCAGCACTTC.

This clonotype was picked up a small number of times. The chain uses TRBV11-2 and TRBJ2-5; 7 positions agree with TRBD1. The CDR3 is 18 amino acids. Germline CDR1 SGHAT, CDR2 FQNNGV. V lost 5 bases and J lost 9; bases outside the gene matches: 24. This CDR3 reads CASSDEKQGPAPWVAQYF. Written as DNA, the CDR3 is TGTGCCAGCAGCGATGAAAAACAGGGGCCTGCCCCTTGGGTAGCCCAGTACTTC.

J is TRBJ2-1 and V is TRBV19, with 7 bases aligning to TRBD2. Trimming took 6 bases from V and 0 from J; bases not matched to a gene: 11. Germline V gives CDR1 LNHDA, CDR2 SQIVND (reference sequence). The CDR3 extends over 17 amino acids. CDR3 in amino acids: CASRSPSGSSSYNEQFF. CDR3 DNA sequence: TGTGCCAGTAGATCCCCTAGCGGCAGCAGCTCCTACAATGAGCAGTTCTTC.

The sample holds many counts of this clonotype. This chain joins TRBV5-1 and TRBJ2-1, with 9 nucleotides matching TRBD2. The CDR3 length is 15 residues. V was clipped by 2 bases and J by 7 bases; unmatched bases: 7. The germline V gene encodes CDR1 SGHRS and CDR2 YFSETQ. CDR3 DNA sequence: TGCGCCAGCAGCTTTTTAGCGGGAGCCCTTAATGAGCAGTTCTTC. It codes for CASSFLAGALNEQFF. Filled out from reference TRBV5-1 and TRBJ2-1, the complete variable domain reads KAGVTQTPRYLIKTRGQQVTLSCSPISGHRSVSWYQQTPGQGLQFLFEYFSETQRNKGNFPGRFSGRQFSNSRSEMNVSTLELGDSALYLCASSFLAGALNEQFFGPGTRLTVL.

The V call is TRBV19, the J call TRBJ2-2, with D tentatively TRBD1 (5 bases). Germline loops: CDR1 LNHDA, CDR2 SQIVND (reference sequence). Trimming left V 3 bases short and J 0 bases short, with 8 bases between. The CDR3 spans 15 residues. The chain's CDR3 is CASSIGQTNTGELFF. CDR3 nucleotides: TGTGCCAGTAGTATCGGACAAACGAACACCGGGGAGCTGTTTTTT.